This TCR beta chain derives from a study of cytomegalovirus exposure and HLA in healthy donors. Background on the study: Approximately 190 million T cells yielded approximately 100 million unique TCR beta sequences, as an earlier analysis found.

With 60 Vbeta and 13 Jbeta primers, the PCR was carried out. The protocol was immunoSEQ multiplex PCR, while the TCRdb copy is restricted to in-frame clones and leaves out a portion. In total, the table holds roughly 80,000 clones. The CDR3 runs to 13 residues. Between the trimmed V and J ends, which lost 0 bases and 8 bases, there was a span of 8 bases. Nominally healthy donors were sampled, though unrecorded immune exposures were likely. The sequencing sample was made of PBMCs. J is TRBJ1-4 and V is TRBV5-3; D ambiguous. TRBV5-3 is an ORF, and what it does is uncertain. The sequence came from a girl between 10 and 17 years old in good health and CMV-seropositive. Written as DNA, the CDR3 is TGTGCCAGAAGCTTGGTTGAGAGAGAAAAACTGTTTTTT. Encoded protein: CARSLVEREKLFF.